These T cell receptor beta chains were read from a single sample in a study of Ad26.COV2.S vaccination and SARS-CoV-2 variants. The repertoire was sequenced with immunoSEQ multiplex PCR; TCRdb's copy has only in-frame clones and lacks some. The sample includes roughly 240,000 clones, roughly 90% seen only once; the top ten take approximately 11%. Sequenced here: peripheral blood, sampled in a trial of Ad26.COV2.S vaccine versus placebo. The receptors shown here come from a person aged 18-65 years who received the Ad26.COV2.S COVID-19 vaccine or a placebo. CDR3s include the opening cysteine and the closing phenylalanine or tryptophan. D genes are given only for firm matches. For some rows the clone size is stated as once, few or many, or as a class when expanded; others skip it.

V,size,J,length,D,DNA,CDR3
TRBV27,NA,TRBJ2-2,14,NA,TGTGCCAGCACCGTGGTACCGAACACCGGGGAGCTGTTTTTT,CASTVVPNTGELFF
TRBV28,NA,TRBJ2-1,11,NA,TGTGCCAGCAGTCAAATCTATGAGCAGTTCTTC,CASSQIYEQFF
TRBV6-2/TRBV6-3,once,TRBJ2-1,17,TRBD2,TGTGCCAGCAGTTACTCAACTAGCGGGAGGACCGACAATGAGCAGTTCTTC,CASSYSTSGRTDNEQFF
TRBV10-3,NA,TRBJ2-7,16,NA,TGTGCCATCAGTGAGTTGACGGGAACCCGTTTCGGCGAGCAGTACTTC,CAISELTGTRFGEQYF
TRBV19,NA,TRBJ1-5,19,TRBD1,TGTGCCAGTAGTATAGGAGGGTGGACAGGGTTAGAGGACAATCAGCCCCAGCATTTT,CASSIGGWTGLEDNQPQHF
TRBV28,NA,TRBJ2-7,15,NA,TGTGCCAGCAGTTTCTCGACAGCCTACTCCTACGAGCAGTACTTC,CASSFSTAYSYEQYF
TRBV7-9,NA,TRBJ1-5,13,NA,TGTGCCAGCAGCCGAGAGGGTAATCAGCCCCAGCATTTT,CASSREGNQPQHF
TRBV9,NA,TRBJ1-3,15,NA,TGTGCCAGCAGCGTAGTTGGAGGGGCTGGAAACACCATATATTTT,CASSVVGGAGNTIYF
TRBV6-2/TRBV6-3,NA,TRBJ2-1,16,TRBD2,TGTGCCAGCAGTCGTAGCGGGGGGGCCTATAACTATGAGCAGTTCTTC,CASSRSGGAYNYEQFF
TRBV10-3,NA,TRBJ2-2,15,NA,TGTGCCATCAGTGAAGGGACCGCGAGCACCGGGGAGCTGTTTTTT,CAISEGTASTGELFF
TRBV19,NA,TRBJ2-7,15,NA,TGTGCCAGTAGTATAGATCACGACATAGCCTACGAGCAGTACTTC,CASSIDHDIAYEQYF
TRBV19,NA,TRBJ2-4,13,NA,TGTGCCAGTAGTATTATGGGCCGAAACATTCAGTACTTC,CASSIMGRNIQYF
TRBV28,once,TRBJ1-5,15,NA,TGTGCCAGCAGGGTTGGTGGGGCGAGCAATCAGCCCCAGCATTTT,CASRVGGASNQPQHF
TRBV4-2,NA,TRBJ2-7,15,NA,TGTGCCAGCAGCCTTGAACAGACACCTTCGGGCGAGCAGTACTTC,CASSLEQTPSGEQYF
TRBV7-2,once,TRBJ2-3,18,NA,TGTGCCAGCAGCTCCCCGCCCCCCCTAGCAGCAAGCACAGATACGCAGTATTTT,CASSSPPPLAASTDTQYF
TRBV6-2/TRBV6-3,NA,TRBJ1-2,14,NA,TGTGCCAGCAGTTACGGGGAACAGTTCTATGGCTACACCTTC,CASSYGEQFYGYTF
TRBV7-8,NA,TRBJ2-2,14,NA,TGTGCCAGCAGCTTAGAGTCGTTCACCGGGGAGCTGTTTTTT,CASSLESFTGELFF
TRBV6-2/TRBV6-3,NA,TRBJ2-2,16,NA,TGTGCCAGCAGCCGCTGGTGGGGCGCTGGGACCGGGGAGCTGTTTTTT,CASSRWWGAGTGELFF
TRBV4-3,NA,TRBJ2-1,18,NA,TGCGCCAGCAGCCAAGATGCCCTGGGACTCCGAGGGGGCAATGAGCAGTTCTTC,CASSQDALGLRGGNEQFF
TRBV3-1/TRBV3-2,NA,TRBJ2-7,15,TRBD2,TGTGCCAGCAGCCATCGGGGGGGGAGATCCTACGAGCAGTACTTC,CASSHRGGRSYEQYF
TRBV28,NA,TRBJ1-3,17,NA,TGTGCCAGCAGTCCCCCCCCGGGGCAGAGCTCTGGAAACACCATATATTTT,CASSPPPGQSSGNTIYF
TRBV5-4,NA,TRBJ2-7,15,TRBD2,TGTGCCAGCAGCGCTAGCGGGAGGTATCACTACGAGCAGTACTTC,CASSASGRYHYEQYF
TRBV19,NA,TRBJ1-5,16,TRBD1,TGTGCCAGTAGTTCGCGGGACAGGGGTCGTAATCAGCCCCAGCATTTT,CASSSRDRGRNQPQHF
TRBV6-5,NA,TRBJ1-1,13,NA,TGTGCCAGCCGGGTCTCGCGATTCACTGAAGCTTTCTTT,CASRVSRFTEAFF
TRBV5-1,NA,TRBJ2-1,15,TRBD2,TGCGCCAGCAGCCTCGGGACTAGCGGGATAAATGAGCAGTTCTTC,CASSLGTSGINEQFF
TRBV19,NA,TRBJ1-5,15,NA,TGTGCCAGTAGTATAGATCCCAGGGTGGGGCAGCCCCAGCATTTT,CASSIDPRVGQPQHF
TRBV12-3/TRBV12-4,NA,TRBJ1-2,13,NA,TGTGCCAGCAGTCCCGACTGGAACTATGGCTACACCTTC,CASSPDWNYGYTF
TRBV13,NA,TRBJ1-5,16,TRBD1,TGTGCCAGCAGCTTAGGGGGACAGTATAGCAATCAGCCCCAGCATTTT,CASSLGGQYSNQPQHF
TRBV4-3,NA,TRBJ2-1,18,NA,TGCGCCAGCAGCCAAGGCCTCCCGGGAGCGGGTACCTACAATGAGCAGTTCTTC,CASSQGLPGAGTYNEQFF
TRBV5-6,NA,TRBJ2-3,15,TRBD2,TGTGCCAGCAGCTGGGGACTAGCGGGAGCAGATACGCAGTATTTT,CASSWGLAGADTQYF
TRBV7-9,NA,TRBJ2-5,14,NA,TGTGCCAGCAGCTTTCCCCCAGGGGTCGAGACCCAGTACTTC,CASSFPPGVETQYF
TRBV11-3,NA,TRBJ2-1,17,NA,TGTGCCAGCAGCTTAAGGAAGGGTCTGGGCTCCTACAATGAGCAGTTCTTC,CASSLRKGLGSYNEQFF
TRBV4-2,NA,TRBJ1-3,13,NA,TGTGCCAGCAGCCGGGAATCTGGAAACACCATATATTTT,CASSRESGNTIYF
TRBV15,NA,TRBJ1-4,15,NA,TGTGCCACCAGCAGAGATGCTCGGGGTGATGAAAAACTGTTTTTT,CATSRDARGDEKLFF
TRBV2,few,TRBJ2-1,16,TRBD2,TGTGCCAGCAGTGCCCCAGCGGGGGGCTCCTACAATGAGCAGTTCTTC,CASSAPAGGSYNEQFF
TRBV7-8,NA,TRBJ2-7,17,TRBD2,TGTGCCAGCAGCTCTGGGACTAGCGGGAGGGCCCGGTACGAGCAGTACTTC,CASSSGTSGRARYEQYF
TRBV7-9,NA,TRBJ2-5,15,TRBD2,TGTGCCAGCAGCCCGACTAGCGGAAAACAAGAGACCCAGTACTTC,CASSPTSGKQETQYF
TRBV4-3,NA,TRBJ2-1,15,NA,TGCGCCAGCAGCCAAGATAATTTATTAGCTAATGAGCAGTTCTTC,CASSQDNLLANEQFF
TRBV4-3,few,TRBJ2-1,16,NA,TGCGCCAGCAGCCAAGATCAGGTGGGGGGGCGCGATGAGCAGTTCTTC,CASSQDQVGGRDEQFF
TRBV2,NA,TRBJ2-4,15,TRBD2,TGTGCCAGCAGTTTTCCGGGACTAGCGGTTGACATTCAGTACTTC,CASSFPGLAVDIQYF
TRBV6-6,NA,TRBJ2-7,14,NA,TGTGCCAGCAGTCGCCTAACAGGGCCCTACGAGCAGTACTTC,CASSRLTGPYEQYF